This T cell receptor (beta chain) was sequenced in a study of shared clonotypes between healthy human individuals (dated by TCRdb to 2020 to 2022). For the study in its entirety: The cohort included three men and two women between 18 and 49 years of age. For each donor, CD4 naive and CD4 memory were each given three plates, CD8 naive was given two plates, and CD8 memory was given one plate. To estimate repertoire size and how much clonotypes are shared between individuals, the study performed deep sequencing of blood TCR repertoires from about five healthy adults. Different laboratories and diverse techniques were used to prepare libraries and sequence TCR repertoires, to increase sequencing depth and limit assay-specific biases. Per donor, leukapheresis produced somewhere between about 0.94 and 9 billion PBMCs.

TCR CDR3 regions were amplified from genomic DNA by multiplex PCR using the deep immunoSEQ assay. Genomic DNA extracted from each cell subset was distributed evenly over all wells of several immunoSEQ 96-well plates, and each plate served as one replicate. For sorted subsets, each replicate PCR was loaded with roughly 190 ng genomic DNA, equivalent to approximately 27,000 T cell genomes. The purified libraries were quantified using a Qubit 3.0 fluorometer, sized with a Bioanalyzer 2100, and then quantified again using the KAPA Library Quantification kit. A separate single-read 150-cycle Illumina NextSeq 550 flow cell was used to sequence each immunoSEQ 96-well plate. The original methods were these. The immunoSEQ output contained only junctional sequences without quality scores, so filtering could not match that applied to full-length reads. Sequences were annotated with PyIR, a Python wrapper for IgBLAST v1.9, using IMGT germline references to assign V/J genes and CDR3. Reads were removed for weak V/J assignments (E-value above 1e-6), missing CDR3, stop codons, out-of-frame junctions, or ambiguous translated residues. V3J clonotypes were defined as sequences sharing the same inferred V gene, J gene, and CDR3 amino acid sequence. Percentage overlap between repertoires was computed as shared unique clonotypes divided by the size of the smaller repertoire. RTK rarefaction, the Chao1 estimator, and Recon v2.1 estimates of unobserved clonotypes were used to assess repertoire richness. Generation probabilities for all TCRbeta clonotypes obtained by the gDNA method from four donors were computed using OLGA. TCRdb took over this immuneACCESS table, retaining in-frame rearrangements with V and J assigned. Such tables are incomplete; in checked studies, under half of the missing clones stem from an unresolved V gene, and the remainder is unexplained. V and J calls and clone size are as listed in that table; D and trimming were resolved from the DNA. Counted in this sample were almost 750,000 clones; 72% of them appeared once. Clones ranked in the top ten supply more than 1.5% of the sample.

The CDR3 sequence holds 15 residues, the cysteine and phenylalanine included. Just the 45-base CDR3 DNA is kept, in frame starting at base 1. Trimming leaves V shorter by 4 bases and J shorter by 2 bases, with the junction holding 9 bases beyond the gene matches. CDR1 SGHNT and CDR2 YYREEE were looked up in the germline V gene (reference sequence). With regard to this clone: What this receptor recognizes is not known. Base qualities are not provided; no much larger clone lies one nucleotide away.

Beyond this particular receptor, the publication reports: Across a handful of donors, approximately 5% of naive CD4, around 3.3% of naive CD8, about 2% of memory CD4, and around 0.4% of memory CD8 clonotypes were shared. Incomplete sequencing was indicated by rarefaction of sorted-subset datasets, despite the large sequencing depth. Because the study included a small number of donors, the genetic and exposure-history diversity represented was limited. Based on pairwise subsampling, the degree of clonotype sharing among donors was expected to be affected by sequencing depth. Clonotypes shared by all four sorted-subset donors showed higher generation probabilities than non-shared clonotypes. Larger estimated clonotype richness was generally found for naive subsets than for memory subsets. Sampling was restricted to blood, and TCR repertoires in tissue are likely to differ from TCR repertoires in blood.

The donors were healthy, HIV-negative adults with no recently reported acute infections or vaccinations. Every donor was a Caucasian adult living in Nashville, Tennessee, USA. CD4+ T cells were enriched through magnetic negative selection, after which naive cells were positively selected on CD45RA and the remaining negative fraction served as the memory subset. Blood was collected by leukapheresis, and PBMCs were isolated by Ficoll-Histopaque density gradient centrifugation and then cryopreserved in liquid nitrogen vapor phase. Analytical flow cytometry was used to check the purity and quantity of each magnetically sorted T cell population. Genomic DNA was isolated from each sorted fraction and quantified by UV absorbance on a Nanodrop 2000c.

The origin of this receptor is a woman under 40 in good health. The sample consisted of memory CD4+ T cells sorted from blood. Reading the label with the study, this specimen's cell subset or site is: CD45RA-negative fraction. The chain is encoded by TRBV5-4 joined to TRBJ2-7; the junction holds 7 bases that match TRBD2. The nucleotide sequence reads TGTGCCAGCAGCCAACAAACTAGCGCCCCCTACGAGCAGTACTTC. Its amino acids are CASSQQTSAPYEQYF.